This TCR beta chain was sequenced during a study of T cell responses to AZD1222 COVID-19 vaccine. Broader study findings: Regions left unmutated in variants are reportedly the target of nearly half of spike-specific TCRs. A rise in Spike-specific TCR breadth and depth followed two AZD1222 doses. Repertoires were obtained only post-peak T cell response. Just a handful of AZD1222 recipients were seropositive at baseline.

This clone occurred a few times. Its antigen is unknown. V shed 7 bases and J shed 1 base, with 10 bases lying between them. CDR1 SQVTM and CDR2 ANQGSEA come from the germline V gene. The CDR3 consists of 12 residues. TCRdb's table, derived via immunoSEQ multiplex PCR, lists solely in-frame clones and lacks some. The table records roughly 120,000 clones, more than 70% of them present only once. The receptor comes from an adult who received the AZD1222 COVID-19 vaccine. Source: peripheral blood, taken 28 days after the second AZD1222 dose. The V call is TRBV29-1, the J call TRBJ1-1; D not certain. The CDR3 spells CSALYRNTEAFF. The CDR3, as DNA: TGCAGCGCATTGTACAGGAACACTGAAGCTTTCTTT.